This is a list of T cell receptor beta chains from one sample in a study of blood T cell repertoires in COVID-19. Only in-frame clones appear in the TCRdb table, and some are missing; sequencing was by immunoSEQ multiplex PCR. The sample has roughly 360,000 clones, about 87% seen once. The specimen was PBMCs or T cells enriched from blood (not recorded which). The receptors were gathered from a man in his thirties or forties who had recovered from COVID-19. CDR3s include the opening cysteine and the closing phenylalanine or tryptophan. The D gene is left open where the match is weak. Part of the rows lack a size; the others show once, few, many or a class for expanded clones.

cdr3_aa | cdr3_nt | d_call | j_call | v_call | clone_size
CASSHTSDQETQYF | TGTGCCAGCAGCCATACATCAGACCAAGAGACCCAGTACTTC | NA | TRBJ2-5 | TRBV5-4 | NA
CAWSARDLGGSPLHF | TGTGCCTGGAGTGCCCGGGACCTTGGGGGGTCACCCCTCCACTTT | NA | TRBJ1-6 | TRBV30 | NA
CSASRHGGSTNEQFF | TGCAGTGCTAGTAGGCACGGGGGGAGTACGAATGAGCAGTTCTTC | TRBD2 | TRBJ2-1 | TRBV20-1 | NA
CASSSGGGPNQPQHF | TGTGCCAGCAGCTCTGGAGGGGGCCCGAATCAGCCCCAGCATTTT | TRBD1 | TRBJ1-5 | TRBV5-4 | NA
CASSAGTTDTQYF | TGTGCCAGCAGTGCCGGGACAACCGATACGCAGTATTTT | NA | TRBJ2-3 | TRBV6-4 | NA
CASSPQRYSNQPQHF | TGTGCCAGCTCACCACAGAGATATAGCAATCAGCCCCAGCATTTT | NA | TRBJ1-5 | TRBV18 | few
CASSKGRTGVAKYGYTF | TGTGCCAGTAGTAAAGGTAGGACAGGAGTCGCGAAATATGGCTACACCTTC | TRBD1 | TRBJ1-2 | TRBV19 | NA
CASSGQAWTTEAFF | TGTGCTAGTTCGGGACAAGCGTGGACCACTGAAGCTTTCTTT | NA | TRBJ1-1 | TRBV12-5 | NA
CSVELGPGGEQYF | TGCAGCGTTGAACTGGGCCCGGGGGGGGAGCAGTACTTC | TRBD2 | TRBJ2-7 | TRBV29-1 | once
CSVEDQDTQYF | TGCAGCGTTGAAGATCAAGATACGCAGTATTTT | NA | TRBJ2-3 | TRBV29-1 | once
CASSKRPRSSDEQFF | TGTGCCAGCAGTAAGAGGCCCCGATCTTCCGATGAGCAGTTCTTC | NA | TRBJ2-1 | TRBV6-2/TRBV6-3 | NA
CASSYSWGVNSPLHF | TGTGCCAGCAGTTACTCGTGGGGGGTCAATTCACCCCTCCACTTT | NA | TRBJ1-6 | TRBV6-5 | NA
CASSPGSRSIDEQFF | TGCGCCAGCAGCCCCGGTTCTAGGTCCATCGATGAGCAGTTCTTC | NA | TRBJ2-1 | TRBV4-1 | few
CASSPLGAYSPLHF | TGTGCCAGCTCCCCGTTGGGCGCTTATTCACCCCTCCACTTT | NA | TRBJ1-6 | TRBV27 | NA
CATNARGLGNEKLFF | TGTGCCACTAATGCCAGGGGGCTAGGTAATGAAAAACTGTTTTTT | TRBD1 | TRBJ1-4 | TRBV27 | NA
CAWNTGVYGYTF | TGTGCCTGGAATACAGGGGTTTATGGCTACACCTTC | TRBD1 | TRBJ1-2 | TRBV30 | NA
CASSPGGGHEQYF | TGTGCCAGCAGCCCGGGGGGGGGCCACGAGCAGTACTTC | TRBD2 | TRBJ2-7 | TRBV11-2 | NA
CASSPDRFATNEKLFF | TGTGCCAGCAGCCCCGACAGGTTCGCAACTAATGAAAAACTGTTTTTT | NA | TRBJ1-4 | TRBV7-8 | NA
CASSYSGGPQHF | TGTGCCAGCAGTTACTCAGGCGGTCCCCAGCATTTT | NA | TRBJ1-5 | TRBV6-2/TRBV6-3 | NA
CASSLHPWGSGTGADTEAFF | TGCGCCAGCAGCCTACATCCGTGGGGGAGTGGGACAGGGGCGGACACTGAAGCTTTCTTT | TRBD1 | TRBJ1-1 | TRBV4-1 | many
CASSQEGGGVDTEAFF | TGCGCCAGCAGCCAAGAGGGTGGAGGAGTGGACACTGAAGCTTTCTTT | NA | TRBJ1-1 | TRBV4-1 | NA
CASTLTSGDGYTF | TGTGCCAGCACCCTTACGTCAGGGGATGGCTACACCTTC | NA | TRBJ1-2 | TRBV6-5 | NA
CASSQDLGTGNEQYF | TGTGCCAGCAGCCAAGACCTCGGAACAGGGAACGAGCAGTACTTC | NA | TRBJ2-7 | TRBV4-2 | once
CASSGWGQQNQPQHF | TGTGCCAGCAGCGGATGGGGACAGCAGAATCAGCCCCAGCATTTT | TRBD1 | TRBJ1-5 | TRBV7-8 | NA
CASTPGMGETQYF | TGCGCCAGCACCCCAGGGATGGGGGAGACCCAGTACTTC | NA | TRBJ2-5 | TRBV5-1 | once
CAWSGTQFQTQYF | TGTGCCTGGAGCGGGACTCAATTCCAGACCCAGTACTTC | NA | TRBJ2-5 | TRBV30 | once
CASSLSGGTDTQYF | TGTGCCAGCAGCCTAAGCGGGGGCACAGATACGCAGTATTTT | TRBD2 | TRBJ2-3 | TRBV7-2 | once
CASRESGTDSSEQYF | TGTGCCAGCAGAGAATCCGGGACAGATAGTTCCGAGCAGTACTTC | NA | TRBJ2-7 | TRBV21-1 | NA
CASSPRDRVYEQYF | TGTGCCAGCAGCCCCCGGGACAGGGTCTACGAGCAGTACTTC | TRBD1 | TRBJ2-7 | TRBV13 | NA
CASSPGEGYTF | TGTGCCAGCTCACCAGGGGAGGGCTACACCTTC | NA | TRBJ1-2 | TRBV18 | NA
CSVQSGSNQPQHF | TGCAGCGTTCAATCGGGTAGCAATCAGCCCCAGCATTTT | NA | TRBJ1-5 | TRBV29-1 | NA
CASSQDGGGKFF | TGTGCCAGCAGCCAAGATGGCGGGGGGAAGTTCTTC | TRBD2 | TRBJ2-1 | TRBV3-1/TRBV3-2 | NA
CASSGQNNYGYTF | TGTGCCAGCAGCGGCCAGAATAACTATGGCTACACCTTC | NA | TRBJ1-2 | TRBV7-9 | NA
CASSQVTGSLKGSPLHF | TGTGCCAGCAGCCAAGTAACAGGCTCCCTTAAGGGATCACCCCTCCACTTT | NA | TRBJ1-6 | TRBV4-2 | NA
CASSESGTGGNQPQHF | TGTGCCAGCAGTGAATCGGGAACAGGGGGCAATCAGCCCCAGCATTTT | TRBD1 | TRBJ1-5 | TRBV25-1 | NA
CASSSSLGYGYTF | TGTGCCAGCAGCTCCTCGCTAGGCTATGGCTACACCTTC | NA | TRBJ1-2 | TRBV7-9 | NA
CASSSSNAFPADGYTF | TGTGCCAGCAGCTCGTCGAATGCTTTCCCGGCGGATGGCTACACCTTC | NA | TRBJ1-2 | TRBV7-2 | NA
CASSFKTGSYNEQFF | TGTGCCAGCAGCTTTAAAACGGGCTCCTACAATGAGCAGTTCTTC | NA | TRBJ2-1 | TRBV13 | NA
CASSSGTSGLGTGELFF | TGTGCCAGCAGCTCTGGGACTAGCGGGCTTGGCACCGGGGAGCTGTTTTTT | TRBD2 | TRBJ2-2 | TRBV7-7 | NA
CASSPRQGSNSPLHF | TGTGCCAGCAGCCCCCGACAGGGATCTAATTCACCCCTCCACTTT | TRBD1 | TRBJ1-6 | TRBV7-2 | NA
CATWGGGYTF | TGTGCCACTTGGGGGGGCGGCTACACCTTC | NA | TRBJ1-2 | TRBV2 | NA
CASSHQGQTTEAFF | TGCGCCAGCAGCCATCAGGGACAGACCACTGAAGCTTTCTTT | TRBD1 | TRBJ1-1 | TRBV4-3 | NA
CASGHRAGVPTDTQYF | TGTGCCAGCGGGCATCGGGCGGGGGTCCCCACAGATACGCAGTATTTT | TRBD2 | TRBJ2-3 | TRBV9 | NA